These T cell receptor beta chains were read from a single sample in a study of lymphopenia after photon versus proton radiotherapy. TCRdb's copy holds only in-frame clones and misses some; the assay was immunoSEQ multiplex PCR. The sample consists of approximately 160,000 clones, approximately 91% of them appearing once. The input for sequencing was peripheral blood, taken from a patient treated with photon-based radiotherapy. These receptors came from a man aged 50 to 59 with gastric cancer. The CDR3 runs from the conserved cysteine through the conserved F or W. A D gene is named only where the DNA matches it firmly. The size entry is marked missing in some rows and otherwise reads once, few, many or a size class.

D	V	size	J	CDR3	DNA
.	TRBV5-8	once	TRBJ2-5	CASSLDSSQTQYF	TGTGCCAGCAGCTTGGACAGTAGCCAGACCCAGTACTTC
.	TRBV7-6	.	TRBJ2-7	CASSLANTYEQYF	TGTGCCAGCAGCTTGGCTAACACCTACGAGCAGTACTTC
.	TRBV6-1	.	TRBJ2-7	CASSRDPAYEQYF	TGTGCCAGCAGCCGGGACCCGGCCTACGAGCAGTACTTC
.	TRBV4-2	.	TRBJ1-2	CASRPTGSDSYTF	TGTGCCAGCAGACCTACAGGGTCCGATAGCTACACCTTC
TRBD1	TRBV19	.	TRBJ1-5	CASSYRDRGKGSNQPQHF	TGTGCCAGTAGTTACCGGGACAGGGGTAAAGGTAGCAATCAGCCCCAGCATTTT
.	TRBV28	.	TRBJ2-7	CASIGDIITPEQYF	TGTGCCAGCATTGGGGATATAATAACTCCCGAGCAGTACTTC
.	TRBV21-1	.	TRBJ2-3	CASSKGLAGVTDTQYF	TGTGCCAGCAGCAAAGGACTAGCGGGAGTAACAGATACGCAGTATTTT
TRBD2	TRBV10-3	.	TRBJ2-4	CAISAERGGKNIQYF	TGTGCCATCAGTGCGGAGCGGGGGGGGAAAAACATTCAGTACTTC
.	TRBV7-9	.	TRBJ2-7	CASSAGQSLNEQYF	TGTGCCAGCAGCGCGGGACAGTCTCTGAACGAGCAGTACTTC
TRBD1	TRBV28	.	TRBJ1-2	CASRAVGTVYGYTF	TGTGCCAGCAGAGCCGTCGGGACAGTCTATGGCTACACCTTC
TRBD1	TRBV5-1	.	TRBJ2-7	CASSSLPGTGAYEQYF	TGCGCCAGCAGCTCCTTACCCGGGACAGGGGCTTACGAGCAGTACTTC
.	TRBV30	.	TRBJ1-4	CAWSERGEKLFF	TGTGCCTGGAGCGAACGCGGTGAAAAACTGTTTTTT
.	TRBV7-9	.	TRBJ2-6	CASSLDGWANVLTF	TGTGCCAGCAGCTTAGACGGCTGGGCCAACGTCCTGACTTTC
TRBD2	TRBV29-1	.	TRBJ2-1	CSGSAAGTRNEQFF	TGCAGTGGGAGTGCCGCCGGGACTAGAAATGAGCAGTTCTTC
.	TRBV30	.	TRBJ2-7	CAWSVKIGTYEQYF	TGTGCCTGGAGTGTAAAGATTGGAACCTACGAGCAGTACTTC
TRBD2	TRBV18	.	TRBJ2-1	CASSPPGLAYNEQFF	TGTGCCAGCTCACCCCCCGGACTAGCTTACAATGAGCAGTTCTTC
TRBD2	TRBV19	.	TRBJ2-7	CASSGSGGYEQYF	TGTGCCAGTAGTGGTAGCGGGGGATACGAGCAGTACTTC
.	TRBV20-1	.	TRBJ2-3	CSELRSDTQYF	TGCAGTGAATTGAGGTCGGATACGCAGTATTTT
TRBD2	TRBV4-1	.	TRBJ2-1	CASSRGLDLGQFF	TGCGCCAGCAGCCGAGGACTAGATTTAGGGCAGTTCTTC
.	TRBV30	once	TRBJ2-5	CAWTRAQRETQYF	TGTGCCTGGACGCGGGCCCAGCGGGAGACCCAGTACTTC
TRBD1	TRBV7-9	.	TRBJ1-1	CASSSTGGWDTEAFF	TGTGCCAGCAGCTCGACAGGGGGCTGGGACACTGAAGCTTTCTTT
TRBD2	TRBV5-1	.	TRBJ2-2	CASREASGVNTGELFF	TGCGCCAGCAGGGAGGCTAGCGGGGTGAACACCGGGGAGCTGTTTTTT
.	TRBV30	.	TRBJ2-5	CAWAPGLDVTQYF	TGTGCCTGGGCCCCGGGTCTAGACGTGACCCAGTACTTC
.	TRBV5-4	once	TRBJ1-1	CASSSKTGENTEAFF	TGTGCCAGCAGCTCAAAGACAGGAGAGAACACTGAAGCTTTCTTT
.	TRBV30	.	TRBJ1-4	CAWSVRRQANEKLFF	TGTGCCTGGAGTGTACGGCGACAGGCCAATGAAAAACTGTTTTTT
TRBD1	TRBV23-1	.	TRBJ1-2	CARRGQAKAINYGYTF	TGCGCCAGAAGGGGACAGGCCAAAGCCATTAACTATGGCTACACCTTC
TRBD1	TRBV6-5	.	TRBJ2-2	CASSFRQGAGGELFF	TGTGCCAGCAGTTTCAGACAGGGGGCAGGCGGGGAGCTGTTTTTT
.	TRBV5-6	.	TRBJ2-7	CASSSYYEQYF	TGTGCCAGCAGCTCTTATTACGAGCAGTACTTC
TRBD1	TRBV27	.	TRBJ1-2	CASTLKGQGSYGYTF	TGTGCCAGCACCTTGAAGGGACAGGGTAGCTATGGCTACACCTTC
.	TRBV19	.	TRBJ1-1	CASSQLGGSTEAFF	TGTGCCAGTAGCCAACTTGGGGGTTCCACTGAAGCTTTCTTT
TRBD1	TRBV9	.	TRBJ1-4	CASSVTGVTNEKLFF	TGTGCCAGCAGCGTCACAGGGGTTACTAATGAAAAACTGTTTTTT
.	TRBV7-8	.	TRBJ2-7	CASSKEYEQYF	TGTGCCAGCAGCAAAGAGTACGAGCAGTACTTC
TRBD1	TRBV7-8	.	TRBJ2-7	CASSLPGAGGDLGYEQYF	TGTGCCAGCAGCTTACCCGGGGCAGGGGGCGACCTGGGATACGAGCAGTACTTC
TRBD1	TRBV5-6	.	TRBJ2-7	CASSNDRGRPYEQYF	TGTGCCAGCAGCAATGACAGGGGGCGACCCTACGAGCAGTACTTC
.	TRBV4-1	.	TRBJ1-3	CASSQDQLSSGNTIYF	TGCGCCAGCAGCCAAGATCAGTTAAGCTCTGGAAACACCATATATTTT
TRBD1	TRBV18	.	TRBJ1-4	CASSPRQGTNEKLFF	TGTGCCAGCTCACCACGACAGGGTACTAATGAAAAACTGTTTTTT
.	TRBV7-9	.	TRBJ2-1	CASREGMSSYNEQFF	TGTGCCAGCAGAGAGGGGATGAGCTCCTACAATGAGCAGTTCTTC
TRBD1	TRBV19	.	TRBJ1-5	CASTPTGGQPQHF	TGTGCCAGTACCCCAACAGGGGGTCAGCCCCAGCATTTT
TRBD1	TRBV5-1	.	TRBJ2-7	CASSHSPRDRLTYEQYF	TGCGCCAGCAGCCACTCCCCACGGGACAGACTTACCTACGAGCAGTACTTC
.	TRBV7-2	.	TRBJ2-7	CASSLEGGSSYEQYF	TGTGCCAGCAGCTTAGAAGGGGGAAGCTCCTACGAGCAGTACTTC
TRBD1	TRBV7-2	.	TRBJ2-2	CASSVTGGGTGELFF	TGTGCCAGCAGCGTAACAGGGGGCGGCACCGGGGAGCTGTTTTTT
.	TRBV11-1	.	TRBJ2-7	CASSYSPVLYEQYF	TGTGCCAGCAGCTATAGTCCGGTACTCTACGAGCAGTACTTC
.	TRBV5-5	.	TRBJ1-1	CASSFVRGNTEAFF	TGTGCCAGCAGCTTCGTCAGGGGCAACACTGAAGCTTTCTTT
TRBD1	TRBV4-3	few	TRBJ1-2	CASSSSTGQGGYTF	TGCGCCAGCAGCTCCTCGACAGGGCAGGGTGGCTACACCTTC
.	TRBV5-1	.	TRBJ2-7	CASSLAGTLGYEQYF	TGCGCCAGCAGCTTGGCCGGAACCCTCGGCTACGAGCAGTACTTC
TRBD2	TRBV27	few	TRBJ2-1	CASSPDTRGAGGIEQFF	TGTGCCAGCAGTCCTGACACCCGTGGGGCGGGAGGGATTGAGCAGTTCTTC
.	TRBV5-1	.	TRBJ1-4	CASSLGPTNEKLFF	TGCGCCAGCAGCTTAGGACCAACTAATGAAAAACTGTTTTTT
TRBD1	TRBV15	.	TRBJ1-1	CATRKVRQGDTEAFF	TGTGCCACCAGGAAGGTGAGACAGGGAGACACTGAAGCTTTCTTT
TRBD2	TRBV30	.	TRBJ2-1	CAWSVGTSGSDEQFF	TGTGCCTGGAGTGTTGGGACTAGCGGGAGCGATGAGCAGTTCTTC
TRBD2	TRBV5-1	.	TRBJ2-2	CASSLLAATNTGELFF	TGCGCCAGCAGCTTGCTAGCGGCTACGAACACCGGGGAGCTGTTTTTT
.	TRBV29-1	.	TRBJ1-4	CSVENEKLFF	TGCAGCGTCGAGAATGAAAAACTGTTTTTT
TRBD1	TRBV9	once	TRBJ1-5	CASSGGQGTQPQHF	TGTGCCAGCAGCGGTGGACAGGGGACTCAGCCCCAGCATTTT
.	TRBV13	.	TRBJ2-2	CASSLWRVNTGELFF	TGTGCCAGCAGCTTATGGCGGGTGAACACCGGGGAGCTGTTTTTT
.	TRBV28	.	TRBJ2-1	CASSVGGHNEQFF	TGTGCCAGCAGTGTCGGGGGACACAATGAGCAGTTCTTC
TRBD1	TRBV19	.	TRBJ1-5	CASSLKWDRERGQPQHF	TGTGCCAGTAGCCTAAAGTGGGACAGGGAAAGGGGTCAGCCCCAGCATTTT